Many counts were recorded for the clone carrying this T cell receptor beta chain. Its antigen is unidentified. As to time point: persistent/refractory GD, antithyroid drugs over 5 years with positive TRAb. The authors made the TCR library using RNA they extracted from PBMCs. Enrollment of patients was through an endocrinology department in Xi'an, China. Libraries of TCR beta came from iRepertoire HTBI primers plus Arm-PCR of CDR3 regions. TCRdb independently ran MiXCR on the multiplex PCR reads; one entry per CDR3 protein. Of around 400,000 distinct CDR3 sequences listed, roughly 25% are singletons. This specimen comes from a study of regulatory T cells in long-lasting Graves disease. Points from the study as a whole: Patients with persistent disease showed a bias toward TRBV28, TRBJ1-2 and TRBJ2-5. TCR diversity in persistent Graves' patients was below that of newly diagnosed ones. New patients shared 800 to 1,000 public clonotypes, and persistent patients shared more, with about 2,700.

Germline CDR1 is SNHLY and CDR2 is FYNNEI. The V and J ends lost 8 bases and 1 base respectively, with 8 bases between them. This CDR3 is 12 amino acids long. This TCR was recovered from a middle-aged woman with Graves disease. This chain joins TRBV2 and TRBJ1-2; D call uncertain. The input for sequencing was peripheral blood mononuclear cells (PBMCs), taken when the disease was refractory, from a patient treated with antithyroid drugs. In DNA, the CDR3 is TGTGCCAGCCCGACCGATAACTATGGCTACACCTTC. This encodes CASPTDNYGYTF.